These 14 T cell receptor beta chains originate from one sample sequenced in a study of T-cell reconstitution after alpha-beta-depleted transplantation in children. For TCRbeta, the library was prepared with unique molecular identifiers. One entry per CDR3 protein, called by TCRdb with MiXCR from the PCR reads. The sample carries 200,000 to 300,000 distinct CDR3 sequences, more than 20% recorded once. The sequenced sample was PBMCs, mostly from graft donor cells, obtained 360 days after TCRalphabeta/CD19-depleted stem cell transplant. These receptor sequences come from a female patient younger than 10 who had a stem cell transplant for congenital amegakaryocytic thrombocytopenia, so the T cells may come from the graft donor.

The V gene is TRBV3-1, the J gene TRBJ2-5, with D tentatively TRBD1 (6 bases). V lost 3 bases and J 2 bases, leaving 10 bases between the germline ends. The CDR3 has 14 amino acids. The germline V gene has CDR1 LGHDT and CDR2 YNNKEL (reference sequence). DNA for the CDR3: TGTGCCAGCAGCCATAGACAGGTACAAGAGACCCAGTACTTC. This gives the protein CASSHRQVQETQYF.

This clonotype was detected a few times. The chain carries TRBV5-1 and TRBJ2-1; 8 bases align to TRBD1. The CDR3 length is 13 residues. Trimming took 0 bases from V and 8 from J; bases not matched to a gene: 1. Germline CDR1 and CDR2: SGHRS and YFSETQ. CDR3 sequence (DNA): TGCGCCAGCAGCTTGGTGGGACAGGATGAGCAGTTCTTC. The encoded protein is CASSLVGQDEQFF. The full variable domain, in which reference TRBV5-1 and TRBJ2-1 provide the parts outside the CDR3, is KAGVTQTPRYLIKTRGQQVTLSCSPISGHRSVSWYQQTPGQGLQFLFEYFSETQRNKGNFPGRFSGRQFSNSRSEMNVSTLELGDSALYLCASSLVGQDEQFFGPGTRLTVL.

This clonotype was observed at least ten times. The rearrangement links TRBV7-2 to TRBJ2-3; tentatively, D is TRBD1 (5 bases). Trimming stripped 5 bases from V and 2 bases from J, with 14 bases between. The CDR3 has 15 amino acids. Germline lookup yields CDR1 SGHTA and CDR2 FQGNSA. This CDR3 reads CASSLQQGYTDTQYF. The CDR3 DNA follows: TGTGCCAGCAGCCTCCAGCAGGGCTACACAGATACGCAGTATTTT.

This clonotype showed up just a few times. This chain joins TRBV20-1 and TRBJ2-1, with TRBD1 as a possible D gene (6 bases). Germline lookup yields CDR1 DFQATT and CDR2 SNEGSKA (reference sequence). The CDR3 length is 14 residues. The CDR3 protein is CSGGPAPLYNEQFF. Here the CDR3 DNA reads TGCTCTGGGGGCCCCGCGCCCCTTTACAATGAGCAGTTCTTC.

The rearrangement links TRBV7-3 to TRBJ2-7; TRBD2 is a possible D gene (5 bases). Germline V gene data show CDR1 as SGHTA and CDR2 as FQGTGA. The CDR3 totals 15 residues. Trimming shortened V by 2 bases and J by 2 bases, and 13 bases separated the two germline ends. DNA of the CDR3: TGTGCCAGCAGCTTATACGCGGGTGTTGCCTACGAGCAGTACTTC. Translation: CASSLYAGVAYEQYF.

DNA for the CDR3: TGTGCCACCAGCAGAGAACCGACAGGAGCATCCTACAATGAGCAGTTCTTC. It translates to CATSREPTGASYNEQFF. The rearrangement links TRBV15 to TRBJ2-1; possibly TRBD1 for D (6 bases). Germline V lookup: CDR1 LNHNV, CDR2 YYDKDF (reference sequence). With 0 bases removed from V and 1 base from J, the gap between germline ends came to 13 bases. CDR3 length equals 17 residues.

The gene calls are TRBV29-1 and TRBJ2-3; 8 nucleotides match TRBD1. Trimming removed 4 bases from V and 1 base from J; junction bases left unmatched: 7. Germline CDR1 reads SQVTM; CDR2 reads ANQGSEA. This CDR3 contains 15 residues. CDR3 in DNA: TGCAGCGTTGGTGGCCGGGGACAGGGCACAGATACGCAGTATTTT. It encodes CSVGGRGQGTDTQYF.

This clonotype has a handful of counts. The rearrangement joins TRBV7-9 to TRBJ2-1; D remains ambiguous. This CDR3 is built from 12 residues. The germline gives CDR1 SEHNR, CDR2 FQNEAQ (reference sequence). V was cut by 0 bases and J by 7 bases, with 4 bases left in between. CDR3 nucleotides: TGTGCCAGCAGCTTAGCTCGAAATGAGCAGTTCTTC. Its protein is CASSLARNEQFF.

This clonotype was observed at least ten times. J is TRBJ2-1 and V is TRBV7-9, with 9 bases lining up with TRBD1. Trimming cost V 1 base and J 7 bases; bases outside gene matches: 8. The CDR3 runs 16 residues. CDR1 SEHNR and CDR2 FQNEAQ come from the germline V gene (reference sequence). This CDR3 is CASSLGDRETRNEQFF. The CDR3 nucleotides are TGTGCCAGCAGCTTAGGGGACAGGGAAACTAGGAATGAGCAGTTCTTC. The whole variable domain, filled in from reference TRBV7-9 and TRBJ2-1, reads DTGVSQNPRHKITKRGQNVTFRCDPISEHNRLYWYRQTLGQGPEFLTYFQNEAQLEKSRLLSDRFSAERPKGSFSTLEIQRTEQGDSAMYLCASSLGDRETRNEQFFGPGTRLTVL.

The chain carries TRBV30 and TRBJ2-5; 14 positions match TRBD2. The V gene's germline CDR1 is GTSNPN and CDR2 SVGIG (reference sequence). V gave up 5 bases and J gave up 4 bases; unmatched junction bases: 3. The CDR3 runs 14 residues. The CDR3 nucleotides read TGTGCCTGGCGACTAGCGGGGGGGCGAGAGACCCAGTACTTC. Its protein product is CAWRLAGGRETQYF.

Details on this clonotype: One end of the junction varies from germline; a read error may be responsible. The chain has TRBV9 and TRBJ2-7; possible D gene TRBD1, 5 bases. Germline CDR1 SGDLS, CDR2 YYNGEE. CDR3 length: 14 amino acids. As DNA, the CDR3 is TGTGCCAGCAACGTAGAACAGGAAGGGTACGAGCAGTACTTC. Translated, it gives CASNVEQEGYEQYF.

The genes are TRBV5-1 and TRBJ2-5; TRBD2 matches 7 bases. The CDR3 runs 14 residues. CDR1 is SGHRS, CDR2 YFSETQ, per germline. The ends lost 0 bases at V and 10 bases at J; junction bases unmatched: 9. CDR3 amino acids: CASSLALDPGGQYF. DNA for the CDR3: TGCGCCAGCAGCTTGGCGCTGGACCCGGGGGGCCAGTACTTC.

This clonotype was seen more than once but under ten times. The J gene is TRBJ2-7, the V gene TRBV11-2; 11 bases fit TRBD2. The ends lost 2 bases at V and 5 bases at J; junction bases unmatched: 5. CDR1 and CDR2 (germline): SGHAT, FQNNGV. The CDR3 consists of 15 residues. The CDR3: CASSLFQGLADEQYF. The CDR3 DNA follows: TGTGCCAGCAGCTTATTTCAGGGACTAGCGGACGAGCAGTACTTC.

This chain connects TRBV12-3 or TRBV12-4 to TRBJ1-4; no reliable D call. Trimming removed 1 base at V and 11 bases at J, with 17 bases between. This CDR3 contains 15 residues. CDR3 DNA: TGTGCCAGCAGTTTAGGACGGTCTTGGCCCTACAAACTGTTTTTT. This gives the protein CASSLGRSWPYKLFF.